What follows are 21 T cell receptor beta chains derived from one specimen sequenced in a study of blood T cells in healthy people across ages (dated by TCRdb to 2014 to 2015). Libraries came from 5' RACE. The listed sequencing device is Illumina HiSeq 2500. A second PCR of about 7 to 12 cycles was run with a J-beta primer mix and a sample-barcoded 5' primer. Clones were called with MiXCR by TCRdb after fastp trimmed the public reads at Q25, and only in-frame beta chains were retained. Entries are consolidated by CDR3 protein sequence, retaining the most common genes and DNA. Recorded for this sample are more than 750,000 distinct CDR3 sequences; roughly 28% of them occurred a single time. The ten largest clones take up around 9.6% of the sample. This sample was also put to use in a study of T cells of mothers and their children.

Sequencing was performed on blood. The receptors originated from a woman aged 35 to 49 in good health.

A few counts support this clonotype. The rearrangement joins TRBV7-2 to TRBJ1-2; D is uncertain. V was pared by 1 base and J by 7 bases, with 16 bases between. This CDR3 is built from 15 residues. Germline CDR1 SGHTA, CDR2 FQGNSA. The CDR3 sequence is CASSLDPSGLGGYTF. The CDR3 DNA is TGTGCCAGCAGCTTAGATCCCTCCGGGTTAGGTGGCTACACCTTC.

This clonotype turned up a few times. A much larger clonotype is one base distant, so this may be a read error. This chain connects TRBV7-9 to TRBJ2-7; D tentatively reads TRBD1 or TRBD2 (5 bases each). The V gene's germline CDR1 is SEHNR and CDR2 FQNEAQ (reference sequence). The CDR3 consists of 15 residues. Trimming took off 4 bases at V and 4 bases at J, with 17 bases between the two ends. This CDR3 reads CASSSTMGVHYEQYF. In DNA, the CDR3 is TGTGCCAGCAGCTCCACAATGGGGGTGCATTACGAGCAGTACTTC.

With respect to this clonotype: With a much larger clone just one base away, this may be a read error. The chain links TRBV9 to TRBJ2-1; 13 nucleotides agree with TRBD2. CDR1 is SGDLS, CDR2 YYNGEE, per germline. CDR3 length: 14 amino acids. The CDR3 nucleotides are TGTGCCAGCACAGGGACTAGCGGGGACAATGAGCGGTTCTTC. This translates into CASTGTSGDNERFF.

The genes are TRBV20-1 and TRBJ2-1; 10 positions agree with TRBD2. The DNA matches TRBJ2-7 better at its end, which makes the J call doubtful. Germline lookup yields CDR1 DFQATT and CDR2 SNEGSKA (reference sequence). The CDR3 totals 15 residues. In DNA form, the CDR3 reads TGCAGTGCTACTAGCGGGGGCAGCTCCTACAACGAGCAGTACTTC. This gives the protein CSATSGGSSYNEQYF.

This clonotype was counted only a few times. V usage is TRBV3-1 and J usage is TRBJ2-2; D unclear. V was shortened by 7 bases and J by 3 bases, with 12 bases between the two germline ends. The length of the CDR3 is 14 residues. Per germline, CDR1 LGHDT and CDR2 YNNKEL (reference sequence). CDR3 in amino acids: CASNGLPDTGELFF. CDR3 bases: TGTGCCAGCAATGGGCTTCCGGACACCGGGGAGCTGTTTTTT.

The chain recombines TRBV12-3 or TRBV12-4 with TRBJ2-7; TRBD1 is a possible D gene (6 bases). The CDR3 spans 16 residues. Trimming pared 3 bases from V and 4 bases from J, leaving 19 bases between. The CDR3 spells CASSFSRGAIGYEQYF. CDR3 DNA sequence: TGTGCCAGCAGTTTCTCCAGGGGCGCGATCGGATACGAGCAGTACTTC.

This clonotype showed up just a few times. The chain couples TRBV4-2 to TRBJ1-2; D is uncertain. Trimming removed 2 bases from V and 5 bases from J, with 15 bases in between. This CDR3 spans 15 amino acids. CDR1 LGHNA and CDR2 YNFKEQ come from the germline V gene. Here the CDR3 reads CASSQIPGSGYGYTF. The CDR3, as DNA: TGTGCCAGCAGCCAAATCCCTGGGTCGGGGTATGGCTACACCTTC.

V usage is TRBV19 and J usage is TRBJ1-1; no clear D gene. Trimming stripped 5 bases from V and 6 bases from J, with 10 bases between. The CDR3 length is 12 residues. In germline, CDR1 is LNHDA, CDR2 SQIVND (reference sequence). The CDR3 DNA sequence: TGTGCCAGTAGTTCTGACGCGGCTGAAGCTTTCTTT. This codes for CASSSDAAEAFF.

This clonotype was picked up one time. The gene calls are TRBV27 and TRBJ1-2; tentative D call: TRBD1 (5 bases). The V end lost 2 bases, the J end lost 5 bases, and 12 bases lay between the germline ends. This CDR3 comprises 14 residues. Germline V lookup: CDR1 MNHEY, CDR2 SMNVEV (reference sequence). For the CDR3, the DNA is TGTGCCAGCAGTTTACAGGGACCACAATATGGCTACACCTTC. Its translation is CASSLQGPQYGYTF.

The chain links TRBV5-1 to TRBJ2-5; 9 nucleotides line up with TRBD2. The J call may be faulty, since TRBJ2-7 better matches the DNA end. The germline gives CDR1 SGHRS, CDR2 YFSETQ. The CDR3 spans 14 residues. In nucleotides, the CDR3 is TGCGCCAGCAGTGATGTTAGCGGGAGCCACGAGCAGTACTTC. As protein: CASSDVSGSHEQYF.

This clonotype occurred a few times. This chain joins TRBV7-8 and TRBJ2-2; 8 nucleotides align to TRBD1. Germline CDR1 reads SGHVS; CDR2 reads FQNEAQ. The CDR3 is made up of 15 amino acids. Losses at the gene ends were 5 bases for V and 1 base for J; bases not matched to a gene: 3. The CDR3 is CASSADRGNTGELFF. The CDR3 nucleotides are TGTGCCAGCAGCGCCGACAGGGGGAACACCGGGGAGCTGTTTTTT.

The J gene is TRBJ1-2, the V gene TRBV20-1, with D perhaps matching TRBD1 (5 bases). V was cut by 3 bases and J by 7 bases, with 15 bases left in between. The CDR3 has 13 amino acids. The V gene's germline CDR1 is DFQATT and CDR2 SNEGSKA (reference sequence). CDR3 nucleotides: TGCAGTGCTAGTATCGGGATCAGGGTTGGCTACACCTTC. Translated, it gives CSASIGIRVGYTF.

The chain carries TRBV9 and TRBJ2-6; possible D gene TRBD1, 6 bases. The CDR3 extends over 18 amino acids. Germline V gives CDR1 SGDLS, CDR2 YYNGEE. V was shortened by 4 bases and J by 0 bases, with 17 bases between the two germline ends. The CDR3 bases are TGTGCCAGCAGCTCACCCAGACAGGACAACTCTGGGGCCAACGTCCTGACTTTC. Translating gives CASSSPRQDNSGANVLTF.

CDR3 loop: CASSELAGTEQYF. As DNA, the CDR3 is TGTGCCAGCAGTGAATTAGCGGGGACCGAGCAGTACTTC. The gene calls are TRBV2 and TRBJ2-7, with TRBD2 matching 8 bases. This CDR3 is built from 13 residues. Germline CDR1 reads SNHLY; CDR2 reads FYNNEI. The V segment lost 2 bases and the J segment 6 bases; nucleotides outside the gene matches: 3. The variable domain in full, completed from reference TRBV2 and TRBJ2-7, reads EPEVTQTPSHQVTQMGQEVILRCVPISNHLYFYWYRQILGQKVEFLVSFYNNEISEKSEIFDDQFSVERPDGSNFTLKIRSTKLEDSAMYFCASSELAGTEQYFGPGTRLTVT.

This chain connects TRBV7-8 to TRBJ2-2; D may be TRBD1 (6 bases). Looked up from germline, CDR1 is SGHVS and CDR2 is FQNEAQ. This CDR3 contains 16 residues. V was trimmed by 7 bases and J by 5 bases, leaving 20 bases between them. The CDR3 coding sequence is TGTGCCAGCATCTTGGGGGCCACCCGTGCGACCGGGGAGCTGTTTTTT. The encoded protein is CASILGATRATGELFF. Filled out from reference TRBV7-8 and TRBJ2-2, the complete variable domain reads GAGVSQSPRYKVAKRGQDVALRCDPISGHVSLFWYQQALGQGPEFLTYFQNEAQLDKSGLPSDRFFAERPEGSVSTLKIQRTQQEDSAVYLCASILGATRATGELFFGEGSRLTVL.

Only a few counts were recorded for this clonotype. The V and J genes are TRBV20-1 and TRBJ1-5; perhaps TRBD1 as D (6 bases). Germline V CDR1 and CDR2: DFQATT, SNEGSKA (reference sequence). Trimming left V 1 base short and J 0 bases short, with 28 bases between. The CDR3 totals 21 residues. The CDR3 DNA reads TGCAGTGCTAGAGGGCAGGGTGTCGGTTTCATACAGGGTAGTAGCAATCAGCCCCAGCATTTT. This sequence encodes CSARGQGVGFIQGSSNQPQHF.

Regarding this clonotype: Being one base from a much bigger clone, this may be a read error. This chain links TRBV30 with TRBJ1-4, with D unclear. CDR3 length equals 13 residues. Germline V CDR1 and CDR2: GTSNPN, SVGIG (reference sequence). The CDR3 DNA follows: TGTGCCTGGAGTGGCGTTGGGAATGAAAAACTGATTTTT. Its protein is CAWSGVGNEKLIF.

This clonotype was recorded many times. This chain links TRBV2 with TRBJ1-4; 8 bases fit TRBD1. V was pared by 5 bases and J by 4 bases, with 6 bases of the junction left unmatched. The CDR3 consists of 15 residues. CDR1 and CDR2 (germline): SNHLY, FYNNEI. CDR3 sequence reads: CASSTRDRRNEKLFF. CDR3 nucleotide sequence: TGTGCCAGCAGTACCCGGGACAGGCGTAATGAAAAACTGTTTTTT. Full variable domain (rest looked up from reference TRBV2 and TRBJ1-4): EPEVTQTPSHQVTQMGQEVILRCVPISNHLYFYWYRQILGQKVEFLVSFYNNEISEKSEIFDDQFSVERPDGSNFTLKIRSTKLEDSAMYFCASSTRDRRNEKLFFGSGTQLSVL.

The chain joins TRBV20-1 to TRBJ1-2; D call uncertain. The CDR3 covers 11 residues. CDR1 DFQATT and CDR2 SNEGSKA come from the germline V gene (reference sequence). The CDR3 DNA sequence: TGCAGCGCTGGAGATCTAACATTCTACACCTTC. Translation: CSAGDLTFYTF.

A word on this clonotype: This may stem from a read error, because a much larger clone lies one nucleotide away. The rearrangement links TRBV10-3 to TRBJ1-5, with D perhaps TRBD1 (5 bases). Germline-derived CDR1 and CDR2 are ENHRY and SYGVKD. The CDR3 is made up of 14 amino acids. In DNA, the CDR3 is TGTGCCAGCCGGGGGGAACGGAGCAATCGGCCCCAGCATTTT. Its protein product is CASRGERSNRPQHF.

This clonotype was observed a handful of times. The chain has TRBV7-2 and TRBJ1-1; D is ambiguous. The CDR3 loop spans 14 amino acids. V was pared by 6 bases and J by 2 bases, with 13 bases between. CDR1 and CDR2 (germline): SGHTA, FQGNSA. CDR3 amino acids: CASSTLRPNTEAFF. The CDR3, as DNA: TGTGCCAGCAGTACCCTAAGGCCCAACACTGAAGCTTTCTTT.